A selection of T cell receptor beta chains follows, all from one sample in a study of T cells in Graves' hyperthyroidism and ophthalmopathy. TCRdb re-called the multiplex PCR reads through MiXCR, storing one row per CDR3 protein. The sample records approximately 740,000 distinct CDR3 sequences, roughly 15% being singletons. The sample consisted of blood. The receptors stem from a woman between 18 and 29 years old with Graves' hyperthyroidism. Both conserved end residues are part of each CDR3. D genes are given only for firm matches. Only some rows state a clone size, as once, few, many or a class for expanded clones.

D gene	V gene	J gene	clone size	CDR3 DNA	CDR3 protein
TRBD1	TRBV6-1	TRBJ1-4	NA	TGTGCCAGCAGTGAGACAGGGGGAACTAATGAAAAACTGTTTTTT	CASSETGGTNEKLFF
TRBD1	TRBV7-9	TRBJ2-7	many	TGTGCCAGCAGCTTACCCGGGACAGGGCTCTACGAGCAGTACTTC	CASSLPGTGLYEQYF
NA	TRBV7-2	TRBJ2-7	many	TGTGCCAGCAGCTTAAAAGGGGCCCCTTTGGAGCAGTACTTC	CASSLKGAPLEQYF
TRBD1	TRBV6-2/TRBV6-3	TRBJ1-4	many	TGTGCCAGCAGTTACTTCAGGGGGCTCGCTGAAAAACTGTTTTTT	CASSYFRGLAEKLFF
NA	TRBV19	TRBJ2-5	NA	TGTGCCAGTAATGCACAGGGAGTAGGGTTGGAGACCCAGTACTTC	CASNAQGVGLETQYF
NA	TRBV13	TRBJ2-4	few	TGTGCCAGCAGCTTACGGGGGTCGTCCAAAAACATTCAGTACTTC	CASSLRGSSKNIQYF
TRBD2	TRBV30	TRBJ2-7	many	TGTGCCTGGAGTGTGTCTAGCGGGAGTCACGAGCAGTACTTC	CAWSVSSGSHEQYF
NA	TRBV28	TRBJ1-2	NA	TGTGCCAGCAGTCCCACAGGGATATACTATGGCTACACCTTC	CASSPTGIYYGYTF
NA	TRBV6-1	TRBJ1-2	NA	TGTGCCAGCAGAGGGATTAACTATGGCTACACCTTC	CASRGINYGYTF
NA	TRBV11-2	TRBJ1-3	few	TGTGCCAGCAGCTTCTTTAAACGAAACACCATATATTTT	CASSFFKRNTIYF